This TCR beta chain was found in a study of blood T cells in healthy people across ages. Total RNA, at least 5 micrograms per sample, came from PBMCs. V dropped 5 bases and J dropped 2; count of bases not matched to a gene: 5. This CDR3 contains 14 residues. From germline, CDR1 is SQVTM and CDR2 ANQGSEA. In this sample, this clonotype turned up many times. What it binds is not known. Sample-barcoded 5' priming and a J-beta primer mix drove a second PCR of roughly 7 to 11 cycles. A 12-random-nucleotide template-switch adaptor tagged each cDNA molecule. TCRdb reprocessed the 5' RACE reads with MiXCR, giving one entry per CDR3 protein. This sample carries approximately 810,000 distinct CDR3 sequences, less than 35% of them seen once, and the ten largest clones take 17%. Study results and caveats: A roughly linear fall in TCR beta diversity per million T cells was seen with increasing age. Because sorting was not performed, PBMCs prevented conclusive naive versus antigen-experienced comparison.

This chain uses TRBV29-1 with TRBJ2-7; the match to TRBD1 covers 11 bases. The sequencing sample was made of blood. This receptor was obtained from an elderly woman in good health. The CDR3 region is CSVSTGQGAYEQYF. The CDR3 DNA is TGCAGCGTTTCAACGGGACAGGGGGCCTACGAGCAGTACTTC.